The rows below give T cell receptor beta chains drawn from one sample of a study of cytomegalovirus exposure and HLA in healthy donors. Only in-frame clones appear in the TCRdb table, and some are missing; sequencing was by immunoSEQ multiplex PCR. The sample consists of about 120,000 clones, about 85% of them appearing once. Source material: PBMCs. The source of these receptors is a man in his fifties in good health and CMV-seronegative. CDR3s include the opening cysteine and the closing phenylalanine or tryptophan. A D gene is named only where the DNA matches it firmly. Only some rows state a clone size, as once, few, many or a class for expanded clones.

-	TRBJ1-2	TRBV5-6	-	TGTGCCAGCATCTTAGGGGCCAATGGGTATGGCTACACCTTC	CASILGANGYGYTF
TRBD2	TRBJ2-1	TRBV7-8	-	TGTGCCAGCAGCTTAACCCCCCCGCGGGGGTCAATATCCTACAATGAGCAGTTCTTC	CASSLTPPRGSISYNEQFF
-	TRBJ2-7	TRBV4-3	-	TGCGCCAGCAGCCATTCGACAGGCACCTACGAGCAGTACTTC	CASSHSTGTYEQYF
-	TRBJ1-2	TRBV19	-	TGTGCCAGTAGTACCCTAACCTATGGCTACACCTTC	CASSTLTYGYTF
-	TRBJ1-5	TRBV19	-	TGTGCCAGTAGTTGGGGGGGTTCCAATCAGCCCCAGCATTTT	CASSWGGSNQPQHF
-	TRBJ2-7	TRBV7-2	-	TGTGCCAGCAGCTTACGACTAAATAACTACGAGCAGTACTTC	CASSLRLNNYEQYF
-	TRBJ1-5	TRBV10-3	once	TGTGCCATCAGTGGACAGATAGGGGATCAGCCCCAGCATTTT	CAISGQIGDQPQHF
-	TRBJ2-3	TRBV6-4	once	TGTGCCAGCAGTGACCCGCCTAGGAAAGATACGCAGTATTTT	CASSDPPRKDTQYF
-	TRBJ2-7	TRBV2	-	TGTGCCAGCAGTGTTGGCTCCCTTTACGAGCAGTACTTC	CASSVGSLYEQYF
-	TRBJ2-6	TRBV27	-	TGTGCCAGCAGAGCCCAGGGGGGCTGGGGGGCCAACGTCCTGACTTTC	CASRAQGGWGANVLTF
TRBD1	TRBJ1-2	TRBV4-1	-	TGCGCCAGCAGCCCGCGGGACAGGGAACTCTATGGCTACACCTTC	CASSPRDRELYGYTF
-	TRBJ2-7	TRBV6-5	-	TGTGCCAGCAGTTCTGGGGGGGGCCTCTCCTACGAGCAGTACTTC	CASSSGGGLSYEQYF
TRBD1	TRBJ2-5	TRBV9	-	TGTGCCAGTTCTAGTGGGACAGACAAAGAGACCCAGTACTTC	CASSSGTDKETQYF
-	TRBJ1-3	TRBV1	-	TGCACCAGCAGACCTGAGACAGCCTGTTTCATATATTTT	CTSRPETACFIYF
-	TRBJ1-5	TRBV6-5	-	TGTGCCAGCAGTCAGGGAAGCTCGGGCAATCAGCCCCAGCATTTT	CASSQGSSGNQPQHF
TRBD2	TRBJ2-2	TRBV9	-	TGTGCCAGCAGCGTAGCTAGCGGGGGGATTGGGACCGGGGAGCTGTTTTTT	CASSVASGGIGTGELFF
-	TRBJ1-1	TRBV7-8	-	TGTGCCAGCAGCACACGAGAGGGCATGAACACTGAAGCTTTCTTT	CASSTREGMNTEAFF
TRBD1	TRBJ2-5	TRBV7-2	-	TGTGCCAGCAGCTTCCGGACAGGGACTGGAGAGACCCAGTACTTC	CASSFRTGTGETQYF
-	TRBJ2-7	TRBV5-1	-	TGCGCCAGCAGCTTCATTAGCAACACCTACGAGCAGTACTTC	CASSFISNTYEQYF
TRBD1	TRBJ2-4	TRBV6-1	-	TGTGCCAGCAGCAGAGACAGGGTGGACATTCAGTACTTC	CASSRDRVDIQYF
-	TRBJ2-1	TRBV5-1	-	TGCGCCAGCAGCTTGGCCCTCCCGGGAAGCTCCTACAATGAGCAGTTCTTC	CASSLALPGSSYNEQFF
TRBD1	TRBJ1-6	TRBV19	-	TGTGCCAGTAGTCCGGGACAGGGTGAGAATTCACCCCTCCACTTT	CASSPGQGENSPLHF
-	TRBJ2-3	TRBV5-6	-	TGTGCCAGCAGCTTGGGACTAACTAGCACAGATACGCAGTATTTT	CASSLGLTSTDTQYF
TRBD2	TRBJ2-3	TRBV7-8	-	TGTGCCAGCAGCGGCCGGGGGACTAGCGGGAGGGAAGATACGCAGTATTTT	CASSGRGTSGREDTQYF
TRBD1	TRBJ2-3	TRBV19	-	TGTGCCTCTACGCGGACAGGGGGGACAGATACGCAGTATTTT	CASTRTGGTDTQYF
TRBD1	TRBJ1-5	TRBV7-6	-	TGTGCCAGCAGTACACAGGGGGCGGATCAGCCCCAGCATTTT	CASSTQGADQPQHF